The following is a TCR beta chain sequence with its context. The antigen is undetermined. The length of the CDR3 is 15 residues. Germline-derived CDR1 and CDR2 are SNHLY and FYNNEI. The J segment lost 4 bases and the V segment lost 4 bases, leaving 7 bases of the junction unmatched. The data originate from a study of cytomegalovirus exposure and HLA in healthy donors. This PCR relied on a set of 60 Vbeta primers and 13 Jbeta primers. TCRdb's copy holds only in-frame clones and misses some; the assay was immunoSEQ multiplex PCR. The sample yields about 94,000 clones, roughly 80% seen once. Study-level points and caveats: Trimming of TCR beta V- and J-genes showed a link, identified in a later analysis, to a missense DCLRE1C variant. An analysis was carried out at a later point. It showed that HLA-associated TCR beta chains were more clonally expanded than equally common non-associated chains. Later analysis showed most CMV-associated TCR beta chains appearing HLA-restricted. Rare TCR sequences predominated, though certain public TCRs were found in many donors.

The receptor comes from a human donor in good health. The sample comprised PBMCs. The rearrangement joins TRBV2 to TRBJ1-5; 7 bases align to TRBD1. The CDR3 sequence: CASSAGQILNQPQHF. DNA for the CDR3: TGTGCCAGCAGTGCGGGACAGATCCTAAATCAGCCCCAGCATTTT.